The clone carrying this T cell receptor (beta chain) was observed once. The data belong to a study of blood T cell repertoires in COVID-19. Overall study context: Acute and convalescent COVID-19 specimens originated in the United States, Italy and Spain.

The table came from immunoSEQ multiplex PCR; TCRdb's copy has only in-frame clones and leaves some out. Of under 200,000 clones in the sample, approximately 90% were seen once. The CDR3 has 18 amino acids. Germline values: CDR1 MGHRA, CDR2 YSYEKL. The V gene lost 3 bases and the J gene lost 3 bases, with 24 bases spanning the gap. What was sequenced was peripheral blood. The receptor comes from a woman aged 70-85 years with COVID-19, enrolled during active disease. The gene calls are TRBV4-1 and TRBJ2-7; possibly TRBD1 for D (6 bases). In nucleotides, the CDR3 is TGCGCCAGCAGCCATTCGCCGGGACACACTACGGAATACTACGAGCAGTACTTC. Translation gives CASSHSPGHTTEYYEQYF.